This is a list of T cell receptor beta chains from one sample in a study of blood T cell repertoires in COVID-19. Clones were sequenced by immunoSEQ multiplex PCR, and TCRdb holds only the in-frame ones, with some missing. The table lists approximately 220,000 clones, 88% of them singletons. The sample consisted of peripheral blood. The receptors shown here come from a man aged 40-50 years with acute or convalescent COVID-19. The CDR3 runs from the conserved cysteine through the conserved F or W. The D gene is left open where the match is weak. Size is stated for part of the rows, as once, few or many counts, or as a class when the clone is expanded.

V gene: TRBV30; J gene: TRBJ1-1; clone size: many; D gene: .; CDR3 DNA: TGTGCCTGGAGCGGGGGAGGGAAACCTGAAGCTTTCTTT; CDR3 protein: CAWSGGGKPEAFF
V gene: TRBV4-2; J gene: TRBJ2-1; clone size: .; D gene: .; CDR3 DNA: TGTGCCAGCAGCCTTAGCGGATACAATGAGCAGTTCTTC; CDR3 protein: CASSLSGYNEQFF
V gene: TRBV7-6; J gene: TRBJ2-1; clone size: .; D gene: TRBD2; CDR3 DNA: TGTGCCAGCAGCTGGACTAGCGGGGCTTCCTACAATGAGCAGTTCTTC; CDR3 protein: CASSWTSGASYNEQFF
V gene: TRBV27; J gene: TRBJ2-2; clone size: .; D gene: .; CDR3 DNA: TGTGCCAGCATGACTATCTGGGACTCCTCAGCGAACACCGGGGAGCTGTTTTTT; CDR3 protein: CASMTIWDSSANTGELFF
V gene: TRBV5-1; J gene: TRBJ2-3; clone size: .; D gene: .; CDR3 DNA: TGCGCCAGCAGCTTGTCCGGGGGTCAGAGCACAGATACGCAGTATTTT; CDR3 protein: CASSLSGGQSTDTQYF
V gene: TRBV5-1; J gene: TRBJ2-1; clone size: few; D gene: .; CDR3 DNA: TGCGCCAGCAGCTTGCAAAGCGGATCCTACAATGAGCAGTTCTTC; CDR3 protein: CASSLQSGSYNEQFF
V gene: TRBV19; J gene: TRBJ2-7; clone size: .; D gene: .; CDR3 DNA: TGTGCCAGTAGTATTGGGGGCCAACCTCGCAGCTACGAGCAGTACTTC; CDR3 protein: CASSIGGQPRSYEQYF
V gene: TRBV5-3; J gene: TRBJ1-1; clone size: .; D gene: .; CDR3 DNA: TGTGCCAGATACCGGGAGCCGCAGTTGAACACTGAAGCTTTCTTT; CDR3 protein: CARYREPQLNTEAFF
V gene: TRBV7-2; J gene: TRBJ1-4; clone size: .; D gene: TRBD1; CDR3 DNA: TGTGCCAGCAGCCCCCAGACAGGGGGTGGCTATGAAAAACTGTTTTTT; CDR3 protein: CASSPQTGGGYEKLFF
V gene: TRBV6-4; J gene: TRBJ1-2; clone size: many; D gene: .; CDR3 DNA: TGTGCCAGCAGTGACTCAGAGTGGGGAGCTAACTATGGCTACACCTTC; CDR3 protein: CASSDSEWGANYGYTF
V gene: TRBV29-1; J gene: TRBJ2-5; clone size: .; D gene: TRBD2; CDR3 DNA: TGCAGCGTTTATTCGTGGCGGGGGAGGGAGACCCAGTACTTC; CDR3 protein: CSVYSWRGRETQYF
V gene: TRBV6-5; J gene: TRBJ1-5; clone size: .; D gene: .; CDR3 DNA: TGTGCCAGCAGTCGGACCACGGGGATCAATCAGCCCCAGCATTTT; CDR3 protein: CASSRTTGINQPQHF
V gene: TRBV9; J gene: TRBJ2-3; clone size: .; D gene: .; CDR3 DNA: TGTGCCAGCGAGGGCAACACAGATACGCAGTATTTT; CDR3 protein: CASEGNTDTQYF
V gene: TRBV27; J gene: TRBJ1-6; clone size: .; D gene: TRBD1; CDR3 DNA: TGTGCCAGCAGTCGGTATTACAGGGGCGGATCCTATAATTCACCCCTCCACTTT; CDR3 protein: CASSRYYRGGSYNSPLHF
V gene: TRBV4-1; J gene: TRBJ1-3; clone size: few; D gene: .; CDR3 DNA: TGCGCCAGCAGCCAAGATTGGGGGGATCGAAACACCATATATTTT; CDR3 protein: CASSQDWGDRNTIYF
V gene: TRBV7-9; J gene: TRBJ1-5; clone size: .; D gene: .; CDR3 DNA: TGTGCCAGCAGCTTAGGGAGTGCAGGGGAAACGCCCCAGCATTTT; CDR3 protein: CASSLGSAGETPQHF
V gene: TRBV7-9; J gene: TRBJ1-1; clone size: .; D gene: .; CDR3 DNA: TGTGCCAGCAGCTTATCTGGAGGTGCTGCTGAAGCTTTCTTT; CDR3 protein: CASSLSGGAAEAFF
V gene: TRBV28; J gene: TRBJ1-4; clone size: .; D gene: .; CDR3 DNA: TGTGCCACCTTACCGGCGGGGCCTGATGAAAAACTGTTTTTT; CDR3 protein: CATLPAGPDEKLFF
V gene: TRBV10-3; J gene: TRBJ2-7; clone size: .; D gene: TRBD1; CDR3 DNA: TGTGCCATCAGGGACAGGGGACAGGGGGCATACGAGCAGTACTTC; CDR3 protein: CAIRDRGQGAYEQYF
V gene: TRBV6-5; J gene: TRBJ2-7; clone size: few; D gene: TRBD2; CDR3 DNA: TGTGCCAGCAGCCCGACTAGCGGGAGTTACGAGCAGTACTTC; CDR3 protein: CASSPTSGSYEQYF
V gene: TRBV16; J gene: TRBJ1-5; clone size: .; D gene: .; CDR3 DNA: TGTGCCAGCAGCCAATGGGAGGGAGACGGCTATAGCAATCAGCCCCAGCATTTT; CDR3 protein: CASSQWEGDGYSNQPQHF
V gene: TRBV5-5; J gene: TRBJ1-2; clone size: .; D gene: TRBD1; CDR3 DNA: TGTGCCAGCAGCTGGGACAGGGCGGTTAACTATGGCTACACCTTC; CDR3 protein: CASSWDRAVNYGYTF
V gene: TRBV28; J gene: TRBJ1-6; clone size: .; D gene: .; CDR3 DNA: TGTGCCGGGGGCAGGATACCTTCACCCCTCCACTTT; CDR3 protein: CAGGRIPSPLHF
V gene: TRBV9; J gene: TRBJ2-3; clone size: .; D gene: .; CDR3 DNA: TGTGCCAGCAGCGTAGGGACAGCCACTGGGGATACGCAGTATTTT; CDR3 protein: CASSVGTATGDTQYF
V gene: TRBV29-1; J gene: TRBJ2-1; clone size: .; D gene: .; CDR3 DNA: TGCAGCGTTAGAGGTGGAGGCGAGCAGTTCTTC; CDR3 protein: CSVRGGGEQFF
V gene: TRBV30; J gene: TRBJ2-1; clone size: .; D gene: TRBD2; CDR3 DNA: TGTGCCTTGGGGACTACCCAGTACAATGAGCAGTTCTTC; CDR3 protein: CALGTTQYNEQFF
V gene: TRBV19; J gene: TRBJ1-1; clone size: .; D gene: .; CDR3 DNA: TGTGCCAGTAGTATGGGCAGTATGAACACTGAAGCTTTCTTT; CDR3 protein: CASSMGSMNTEAFF
V gene: TRBV7-3; J gene: TRBJ2-1; clone size: .; D gene: TRBD2; CDR3 DNA: TGTGCCAGCAGCTTTGGCGGGAGCCTAAATGAGCAGTTCTTC; CDR3 protein: CASSFGGSLNEQFF
V gene: TRBV11-3; J gene: TRBJ2-1; clone size: .; D gene: TRBD2; CDR3 DNA: TGTGCCAGCAGCTCGGGACTAGCGGACAATGAGCAGTTCTTC; CDR3 protein: CASSSGLADNEQFF
V gene: TRBV10-2; J gene: TRBJ2-1; clone size: .; D gene: TRBD1; CDR3 DNA: TGCGCCAGCAGCTCGACAGGGGATGAGCAGTTCTTC; CDR3 protein: CASSSTGDEQFF
V gene: TRBV28; J gene: TRBJ2-7; clone size: .; D gene: .; CDR3 DNA: TGTGCCAGCAGTTTATGGGTGGGGGGAAGCTCCTACGAGCAGTACTTC; CDR3 protein: CASSLWVGGSSYEQYF
V gene: TRBV7-2; J gene: TRBJ1-1; clone size: .; D gene: TRBD1; CDR3 DNA: TGTGCCAGCAGCTTGGGACAGGGATGGACTGAAGCTTTCTTT; CDR3 protein: CASSLGQGWTEAFF
V gene: TRBV4-1; J gene: TRBJ1-4; clone size: few; D gene: TRBD1; CDR3 DNA: TGCGCCAGCAGCCGGGACAGGGGTAATGAAAAACTGTTTTTT; CDR3 protein: CASSRDRGNEKLFF
V gene: TRBV28; J gene: TRBJ1-2; clone size: .; D gene: TRBD1; CDR3 DNA: TGTGCCAGCAGCCTCGGGACAGGAAGTGATAGAAATGGCTACACCTTC; CDR3 protein: CASSLGTGSDRNGYTF
V gene: TRBV30; J gene: TRBJ2-2; clone size: few; D gene: .; CDR3 DNA: TGTGCCTGGAGGAAAGGGGCGCATTCGAACACCGGGGAGCTGTTTTTT; CDR3 protein: CAWRKGAHSNTGELFF
V gene: TRBV5-8; J gene: TRBJ2-2; clone size: .; D gene: TRBD1; CDR3 DNA: TGTGCCAGCGACAGGGGGACCATTAACGGGGAGCTGTTTTTT; CDR3 protein: CASDRGTINGELFF